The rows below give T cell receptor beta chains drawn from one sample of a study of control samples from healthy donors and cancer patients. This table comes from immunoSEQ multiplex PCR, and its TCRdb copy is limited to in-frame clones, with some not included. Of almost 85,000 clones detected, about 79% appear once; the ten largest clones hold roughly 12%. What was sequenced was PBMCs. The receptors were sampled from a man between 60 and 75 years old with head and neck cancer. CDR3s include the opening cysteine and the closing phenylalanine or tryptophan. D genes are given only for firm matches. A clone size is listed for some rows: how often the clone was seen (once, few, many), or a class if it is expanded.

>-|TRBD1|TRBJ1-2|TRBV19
TGTGCCAGTAGTATCGGACAGGGAGGCTATGGCTACACCTTC
CASSIGQGGYGYTF
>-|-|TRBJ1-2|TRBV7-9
TGTGCCAGCAGCCCCTCATCTAACTATGGCTACACCTTC
CASSPSSNYGYTF
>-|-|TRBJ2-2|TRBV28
TGTGCCAGCAGTTTACCCCCTAACGGACCCTTGCTTAGAGGGCTGTTTTTT
CASSLPPNGPLLRGLFF
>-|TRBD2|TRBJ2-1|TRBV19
TGTGCCAGTAGTTTCGGGGCTAGCGGGGCCTACAATGAGCAGTTCTTC
CASSFGASGAYNEQFF
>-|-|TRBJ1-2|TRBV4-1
TGCGCCAGCAGCCAAGTAGCGGCAGGGTCAAACTATGGCTACACCTTC
CASSQVAAGSNYGYTF
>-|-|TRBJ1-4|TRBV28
TGTGCCAGCAGCTTTTTCCGGCCAGGGACGGACCGAAGGGGGCTGTTTTTT
CASSFFRPGTDRRGLFF
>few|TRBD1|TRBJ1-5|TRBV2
TGTGCCAGCAATACCGGGACAGGGGGGGGTCAGCCCCAGCATTTT
CASNTGTGGGQPQHF
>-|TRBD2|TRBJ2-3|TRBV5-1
TGCGCCAGCAGCTCAGCGGGAGGGCCAACAGATACGCAGTATTTT
CASSSAGGPTDTQYF
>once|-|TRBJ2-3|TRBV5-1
TGCGCCAGCAGCTTGGCCCTTCAGGGGATAAGCACAGATACGCAGTATTTT
CASSLALQGISTDTQYF
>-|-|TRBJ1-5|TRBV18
TGTGCCAGCTCACCGGGGGTTTCGGGTCAGCCCCAGCATTTT
CASSPGVSGQPQHF
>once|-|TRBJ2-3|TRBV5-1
TGCGCCAGCAGCTTGGCCATGGCAGATACGCAGTATTTT
CASSLAMADTQYF
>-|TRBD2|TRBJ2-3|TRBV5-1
TGCGCCAGCAGGTCGGGGACTAGCGGGCTGATAGATACGCAGTATTTT
CASRSGTSGLIDTQYF
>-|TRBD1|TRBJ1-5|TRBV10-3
TGTGCCATCAGTCCGGGACAGTTCAACCAGCCCCAGCATTTT
CAISPGQFNQPQHF
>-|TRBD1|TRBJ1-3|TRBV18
TGTGCCAGCTCAGGACAGGGACCTATCTCTGGAAACACCATATATTTT
CASSGQGPISGNTIYF
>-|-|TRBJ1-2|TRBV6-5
TGTGCCAGCAGTTTACAGGTCTCTCATGGCTACACCTTC
CASSLQVSHGYTF
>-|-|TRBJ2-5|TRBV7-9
TGTGCCAGCAGCCCTCGACCCCAAGAGACCCAGTACTTC
CASSPRPQETQYF
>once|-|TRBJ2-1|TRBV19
TGTGCCAGTAGTTTGGCAAGGCAGTCCTACAATGAGCAGTTCTTC
CASSLARQSYNEQFF
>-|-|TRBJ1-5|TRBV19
TGTGCCAGTAGTATATGGCAGGGTGATCAGCCCCAGCATTTT
CASSIWQGDQPQHF
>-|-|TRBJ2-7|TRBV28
TGTGCCAGCAGCGGAAGCTCCTACGAGCAGTACTTC
CASSGSSYEQYF
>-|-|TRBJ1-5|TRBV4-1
TGCGCCAGCAGCCCCAGCCCCTTACGCAATCAGCCCCAGCATTTT
CASSPSPLRNQPQHF
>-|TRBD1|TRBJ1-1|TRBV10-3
TGTGCCATCAGCTCCGGGACAGGGTCAATAAACACTGAAGCTTTCTTT
CAISSGTGSINTEAFF
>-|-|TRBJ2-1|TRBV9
TGTGCCAGCAGCTTGGGACCCTACAATGAGCAGTTCTTC
CASSLGPYNEQFF